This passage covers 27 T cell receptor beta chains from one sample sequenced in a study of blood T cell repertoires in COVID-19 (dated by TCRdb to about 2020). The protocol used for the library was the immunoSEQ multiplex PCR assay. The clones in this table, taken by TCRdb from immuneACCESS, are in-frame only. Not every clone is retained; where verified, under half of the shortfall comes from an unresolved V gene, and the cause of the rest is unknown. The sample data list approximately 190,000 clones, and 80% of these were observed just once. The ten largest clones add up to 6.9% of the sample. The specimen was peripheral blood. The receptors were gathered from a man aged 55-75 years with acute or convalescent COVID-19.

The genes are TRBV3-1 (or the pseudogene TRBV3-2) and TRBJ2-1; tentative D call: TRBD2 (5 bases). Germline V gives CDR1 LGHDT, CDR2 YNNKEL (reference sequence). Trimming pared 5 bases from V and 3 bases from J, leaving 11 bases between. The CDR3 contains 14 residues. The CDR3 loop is CASSSDWDYNEQFF. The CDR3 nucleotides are TGTGCCAGCAGCTCGGACTGGGACTACAATGAGCAGTTCTTC.

For the CDR3, the DNA is TGTGCCACCAGGCCCGGGACTAGCGGGAGGGCCACCTACAATGAGCAGTTCTTC. Encoded protein: CATRPGTSGRATYNEQFF. The genes are TRBV24-1 and TRBJ2-1; 16 bases are a match to TRBD2. Germline CDR1 reads KGHDR; CDR2 reads SFDVKD. Trimming took 7 bases from V and 2 from J; bases not matched to a gene: 7. CDR3 length: 18 amino acids.

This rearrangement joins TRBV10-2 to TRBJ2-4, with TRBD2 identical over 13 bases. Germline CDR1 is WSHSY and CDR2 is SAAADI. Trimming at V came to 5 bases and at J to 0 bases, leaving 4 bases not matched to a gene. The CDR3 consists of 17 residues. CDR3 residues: CASSRLAGGIAKNIQYF. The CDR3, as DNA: TGCGCCAGCAGTCGACTAGCGGGGGGAATAGCCAAAAACATTCAGTACTTC.

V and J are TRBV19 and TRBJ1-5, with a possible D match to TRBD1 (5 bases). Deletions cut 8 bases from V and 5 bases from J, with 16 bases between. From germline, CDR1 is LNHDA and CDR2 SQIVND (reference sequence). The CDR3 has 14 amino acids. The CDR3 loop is CASSGMSVHQPQHF. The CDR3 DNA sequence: TGTGCCAGTTCAGGGATGTCTGTCCATCAGCCCCAGCATTTT.

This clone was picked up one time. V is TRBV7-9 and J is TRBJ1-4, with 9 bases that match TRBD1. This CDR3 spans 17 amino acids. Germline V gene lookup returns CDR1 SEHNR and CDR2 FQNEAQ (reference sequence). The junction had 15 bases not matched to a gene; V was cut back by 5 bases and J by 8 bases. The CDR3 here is CASSASDRTGVGEKLFF. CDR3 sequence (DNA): TGTGCCAGCAGCGCATCCGATCGGACAGGGGTGGGGGAAAAACTGTTTTTT.

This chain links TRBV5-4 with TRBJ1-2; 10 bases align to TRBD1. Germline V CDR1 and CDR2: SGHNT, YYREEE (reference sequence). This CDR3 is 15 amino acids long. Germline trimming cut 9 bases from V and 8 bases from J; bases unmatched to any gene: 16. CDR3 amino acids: CATIKGGTGAGGYTF. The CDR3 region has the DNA TGTGCCACCATAAAAGGTGGGACAGGGGCAGGGGGCTACACCTTC. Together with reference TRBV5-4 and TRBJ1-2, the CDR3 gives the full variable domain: ETGVTQSPTHLIKTRGQQVTLRCSSQSGHNTVSWYQQALGQGPQFIFQYYREEENGRGNFPPRFSGLQFPNYSSELNVNALELDDSALYLCATIKGGTGAGGYTFGSGTRLTVV.

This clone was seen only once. CDR3 residues: CASSLGTQGSGAFF. For the CDR3, the DNA is TGTGCCAGCAGCTTAGGGACCCAAGGCAGCGGGGCTTTCTTT. This rearrangement joins TRBV11-1 to TRBJ1-1; D is ambiguous. Trimming pared 1 base from V and 11 bases from J, leaving 17 bases between. CDR1 SGHAT and CDR2 FQDESV come from the germline V gene (reference sequence). CDR3 length: 14 amino acids. Complete variable domain (other parts from reference TRBV11-1 and TRBJ1-1): EAEVAQSPRYKITEKSQAVAFWCDPISGHATLYWYRQILGQGPELLVQFQDESVVDDSQLPKDRFSAERLKGVDSTLKIQPAELGDSAMYLCASSLGTQGSGAFFGQGTRLTVV.

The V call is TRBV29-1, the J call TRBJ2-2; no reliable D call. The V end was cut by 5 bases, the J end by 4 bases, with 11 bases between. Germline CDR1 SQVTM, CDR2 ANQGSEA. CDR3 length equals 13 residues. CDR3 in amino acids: CSVSVKSTGELFF. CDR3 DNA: TGCAGCGTTAGTGTGAAGAGCACCGGGGAGCTGTTTTTT.

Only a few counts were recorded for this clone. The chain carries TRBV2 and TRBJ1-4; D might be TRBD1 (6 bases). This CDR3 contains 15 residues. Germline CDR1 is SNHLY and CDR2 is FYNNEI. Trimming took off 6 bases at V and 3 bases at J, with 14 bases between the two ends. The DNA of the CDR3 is TGTGCCAGCAGGACCCAGGGGTCGCCTAATGAAAAACTGTTTTTT. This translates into CASRTQGSPNEKLFF.

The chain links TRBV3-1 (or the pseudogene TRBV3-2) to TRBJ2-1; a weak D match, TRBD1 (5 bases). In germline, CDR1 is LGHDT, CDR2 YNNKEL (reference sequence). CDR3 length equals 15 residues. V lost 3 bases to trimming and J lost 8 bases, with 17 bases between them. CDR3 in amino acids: CASSHDIVREYEQFF. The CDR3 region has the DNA TGTGCCAGCAGCCATGATATAGTCAGGGAATATGAGCAGTTCTTC.

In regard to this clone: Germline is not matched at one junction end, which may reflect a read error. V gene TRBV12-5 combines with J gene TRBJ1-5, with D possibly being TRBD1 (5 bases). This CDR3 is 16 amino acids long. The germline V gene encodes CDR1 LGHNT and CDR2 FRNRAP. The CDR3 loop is CASGLVPGRGENWVDF. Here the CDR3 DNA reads TGTGCTAGTGGTTTGGTACCCGGCCGGGGGGAGAATTGGGTGGATTTT.

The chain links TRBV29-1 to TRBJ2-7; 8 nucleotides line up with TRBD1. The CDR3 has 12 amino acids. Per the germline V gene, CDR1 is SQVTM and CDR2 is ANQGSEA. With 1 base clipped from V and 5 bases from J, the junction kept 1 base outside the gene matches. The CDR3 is CSVEGGQDEQYF. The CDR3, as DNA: TGCAGCGTTGAAGGGGGACAGGACGAGCAGTACTTC.

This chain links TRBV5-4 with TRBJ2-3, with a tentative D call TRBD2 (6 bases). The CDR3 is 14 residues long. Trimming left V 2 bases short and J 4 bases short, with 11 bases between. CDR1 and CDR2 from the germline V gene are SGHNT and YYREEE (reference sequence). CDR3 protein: CASSFRGISDTQYF. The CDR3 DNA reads TGTGCCAGCAGCTTCCGCGGGATCTCAGATACGCAGTATTTT.

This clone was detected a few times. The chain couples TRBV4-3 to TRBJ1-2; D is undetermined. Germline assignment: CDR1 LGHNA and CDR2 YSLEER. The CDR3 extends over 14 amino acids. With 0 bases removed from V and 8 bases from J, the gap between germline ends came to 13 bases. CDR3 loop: CASSQDRGFGGYTF. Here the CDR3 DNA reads TGCGCCAGCAGCCAAGATCGAGGGTTTGGAGGCTACACCTTC.

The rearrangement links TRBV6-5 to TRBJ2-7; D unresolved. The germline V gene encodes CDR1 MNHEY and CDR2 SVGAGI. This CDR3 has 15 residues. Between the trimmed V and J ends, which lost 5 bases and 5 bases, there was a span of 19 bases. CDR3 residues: CASSMRYSSEDEQYF. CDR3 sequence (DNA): TGTGCCAGCAGTATGAGGTATTCCTCCGAGGACGAGCAGTACTTC.

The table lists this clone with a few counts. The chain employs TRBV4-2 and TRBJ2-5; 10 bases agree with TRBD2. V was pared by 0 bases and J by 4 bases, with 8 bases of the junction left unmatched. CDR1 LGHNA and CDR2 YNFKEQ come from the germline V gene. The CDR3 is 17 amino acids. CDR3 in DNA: TGTGCCAGCAGCCAAGATTGGAGCGGGGGGGCCTCAGAGACCCAGTACTTC. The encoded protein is CASSQDWSGGASETQYF.

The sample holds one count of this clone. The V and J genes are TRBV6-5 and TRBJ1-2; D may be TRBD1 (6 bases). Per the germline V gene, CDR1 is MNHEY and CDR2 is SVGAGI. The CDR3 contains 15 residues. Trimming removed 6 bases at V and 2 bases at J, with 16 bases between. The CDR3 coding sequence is TGTGCCAGCAGCAGGGGAACTAGGGGGAACTATGGCTACACCTTC. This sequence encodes CASSRGTRGNYGYTF.

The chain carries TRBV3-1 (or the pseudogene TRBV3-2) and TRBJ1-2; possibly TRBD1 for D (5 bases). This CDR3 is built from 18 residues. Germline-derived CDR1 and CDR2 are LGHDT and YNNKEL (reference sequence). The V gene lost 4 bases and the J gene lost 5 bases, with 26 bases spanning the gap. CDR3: CASSLGVEDAGGKYGYTF. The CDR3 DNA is TGTGCCAGCAGCCTTGGGGTAGAGGACGCGGGGGGTAAATATGGCTACACCTTC.

The chain's CDR3 is CASNRDFGRNQPQHF. The CDR3 DNA is TGTGCCAGCAATCGGGACTTCGGACGCAATCAGCCCCAGCATTTT. V gene TRBV2 combines with J gene TRBJ1-5; D is possibly TRBD1 (5 bases). From germline, CDR1 is SNHLY and CDR2 FYNNEI. This CDR3 has 15 residues. V was clipped by 7 bases and J by 2 bases, with 15 bases between them.

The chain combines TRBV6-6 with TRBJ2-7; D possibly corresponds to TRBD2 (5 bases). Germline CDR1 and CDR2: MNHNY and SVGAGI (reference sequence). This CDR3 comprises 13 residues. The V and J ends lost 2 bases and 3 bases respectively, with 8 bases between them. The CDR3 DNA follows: TGTGCCAGCAGTTACGGGCGGGTCTACGAGCAGTACTTC. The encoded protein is CASSYGRVYEQYF.

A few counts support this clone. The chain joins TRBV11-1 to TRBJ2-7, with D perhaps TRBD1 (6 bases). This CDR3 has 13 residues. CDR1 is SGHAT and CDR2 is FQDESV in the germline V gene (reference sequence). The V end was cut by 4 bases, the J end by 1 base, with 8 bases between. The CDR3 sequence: CASSSGQSYEQYF. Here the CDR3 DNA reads TGTGCCAGCAGCTCTGGACAGTCCTACGAGCAGTACTTC.

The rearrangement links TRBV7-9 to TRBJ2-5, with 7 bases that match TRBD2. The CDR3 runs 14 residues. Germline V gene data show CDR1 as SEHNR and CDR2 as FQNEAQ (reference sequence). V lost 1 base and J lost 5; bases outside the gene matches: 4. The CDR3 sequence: CASSLGAGVETQYF. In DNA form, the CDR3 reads TGTGCCAGCAGCTTAGGCGCGGGGGTGGAGACCCAGTACTTC.

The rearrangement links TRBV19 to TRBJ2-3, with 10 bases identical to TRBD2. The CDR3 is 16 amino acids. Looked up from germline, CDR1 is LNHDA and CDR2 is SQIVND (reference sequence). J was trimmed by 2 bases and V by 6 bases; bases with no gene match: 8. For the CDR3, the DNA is TGTGCCAGTAGCTCTAGCGGGGGAGAAAACACAGATACGCAGTATTTT. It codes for CASSSSGGENTDTQYF.

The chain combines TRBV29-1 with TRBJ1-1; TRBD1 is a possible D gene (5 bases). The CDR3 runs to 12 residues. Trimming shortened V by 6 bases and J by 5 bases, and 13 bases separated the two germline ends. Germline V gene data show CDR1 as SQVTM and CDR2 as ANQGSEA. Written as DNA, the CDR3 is TGCAGCGTAGCCAGGGTGGGGACTGAAGCTTTCTTT. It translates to CSVARVGTEAFF.

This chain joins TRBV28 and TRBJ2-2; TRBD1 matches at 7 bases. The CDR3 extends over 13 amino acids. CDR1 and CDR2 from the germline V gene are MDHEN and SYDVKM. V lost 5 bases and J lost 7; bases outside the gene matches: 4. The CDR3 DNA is TGTGCCAGCAGTCGACAGGGCGACGGGGAGCTGTTTTTT. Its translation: CASSRQGDGELFF.

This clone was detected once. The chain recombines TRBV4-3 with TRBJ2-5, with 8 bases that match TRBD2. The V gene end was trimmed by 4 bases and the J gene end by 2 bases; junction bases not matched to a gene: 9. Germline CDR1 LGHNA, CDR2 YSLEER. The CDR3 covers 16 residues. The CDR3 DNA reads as TGCGCCAGCAGCCCATTTTCGGGGGGGGCTCAAGAGACCCAGTACTTC. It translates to CASSPFSGGAQETQYF.

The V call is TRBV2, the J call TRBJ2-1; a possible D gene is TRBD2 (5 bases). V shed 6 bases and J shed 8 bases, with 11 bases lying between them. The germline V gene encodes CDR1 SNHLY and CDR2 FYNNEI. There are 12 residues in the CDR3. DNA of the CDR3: TGTGCCAGCAGCCTAGGACTCTATGAGCAGTTCTTC. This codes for CASSLGLYEQFF. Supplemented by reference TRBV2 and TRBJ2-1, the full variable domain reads EPEVTQTPSHQVTQMGQEVILRCVPISNHLYFYWYRQILGQKVEFLVSFYNNEISEKSEIFDDQFSVERPDGSNFTLKIRSTKLEDSAMYFCASSLGLYEQFFGPGTRLTVL.